The 29 T cell receptor beta chains reported below all come from one sample, sequenced in a study of T cells in Graves' hyperthyroidism and ophthalmopathy. Amplification targeted TCR beta CDR3 regions from RNA transcripts. The primer set for the first-round RT-PCR of the TCR CDR3 was HTBI. TCRdb independently ran MiXCR on the multiplex PCR reads; one entry per CDR3 protein. The sample consists of approximately 400,000 distinct CDR3 sequences, roughly 14% of them appearing once. The sample taken for sequencing was blood. The receptors were gathered from a woman aged 55-70 years with Graves' hyperthyroidism.

This clonotype has at least ten counts. The chain carries TRBV20-1 and TRBJ2-1; 8 nucleotides align to TRBD2. V shed 3 bases and J 0 bases; nucleotides not matched to a gene: 4. CDR1 is DFQATT, CDR2 SNEGSKA, per germline (reference sequence). The CDR3 runs to 15 residues. The CDR3: CSARDSGNSYNEQFF. CDR3 nucleotide sequence: TGCAGTGCTAGGGATAGCGGGAACTCCTACAATGAGCAGTTCTTC.

This clonotype was counted ten times or more. The chain has TRBV20-1 and TRBJ2-5; 12 bases map to TRBD1. The germline gives CDR1 DFQATT, CDR2 SNEGSKA (reference sequence). Trimming took 3 bases from V and 1 from J; bases not matched to a gene: 6. The CDR3 has 16 amino acids. The CDR3 reads CSASGGQGALQETQYF. The CDR3 bases are TGCAGTGCTAGTGGGGGACAGGGGGCCCTCCAAGAGACCCAGTACTTC.

The genes are TRBV19 and TRBJ1-6, with D unclear. Germline V gene lookup returns CDR1 LNHDA and CDR2 SQIVND (reference sequence). V lost 9 bases and J 7 bases, leaving 13 bases between the germline ends. The CDR3 is 13 amino acids. CDR3 DNA sequence: TGTGCCAGCAGACCAGGCATCAATTCACCCCTCCACTTT. Residues: CASRPGINSPLHF.

This clonotype was seen repeatedly, ten times or more. This chain joins TRBV5-6 and TRBJ1-1; a possible D gene is TRBD1 (6 bases). With 1 base removed from V and 3 bases from J, the gap between germline ends came to 25 bases. From germline, CDR1 is SGHDT and CDR2 YYEEEE. The CDR3 length is 19 residues. DNA for the CDR3: TGTGCCAGCAGCTTGATTGGGAACAGGGAATCCCCCCCTGACACTGAAGCTTTCTTT. It yields the protein CASSLIGNRESPPDTEAFF.

The chain couples TRBV5-1 to TRBJ2-2, with TRBD2 matching 7 bases. The length of the CDR3 is 16 residues. In germline, CDR1 is SGHRS, CDR2 YFSETQ. The V gene end was trimmed by 0 bases and the J gene end by 6 bases; junction bases not matched to a gene: 8. CDR3 sequence (DNA): TGCGCCAGCAGCTTGGAGGCGGGGGACCTGGCCGGGGAGCTGTTTTTT. This translates into CASSLEAGDLAGELFF.

This clonotype was seen a handful of times. This sequence joins TRBV28 and TRBJ2-3; no clear D gene. In germline, CDR1 is MDHEN, CDR2 SYDVKM. This CDR3 region has 11 residues. V lost 7 bases, J lost 6 bases, and 8 bases lay in between. In DNA, the CDR3 is TGTGCCAGCACCGAATACGATACGCAGTATTTT. This codes for CASTEYDTQYF.

The chain joins TRBV7-8 to TRBJ2-1; D is perhaps TRBD1 or TRBD2 (5 bases each). Germline V gives CDR1 SGHVS, CDR2 FQNEAQ. The CDR3 contains 13 residues. The V gene lost 1 base and the J gene lost 15 bases, with 16 bases spanning the gap. The DNA of the CDR3 is TGTGCCAGCAGCTTAGGCCCGGGGACCTGGCGGTTCTTC. This sequence encodes CASSLGPGTWRFF.

The V and J genes are TRBV18 and TRBJ2-7; a possible D gene is TRBD1 (6 bases). Germline V gene data show CDR1 as KGHSH and CDR2 as LQKENI. The CDR3 extends over 14 amino acids. The ends were cut back, 3 bases at V and 4 bases at J, with 13 bases in the middle. The CDR3: CASSPRTEIYEQYF. The CDR3 DNA reads as TGTGCCAGCTCACCTCGGACAGAGATATACGAGCAGTACTTC.

This clonotype was seen repeatedly, ten times or more. Here the CDR3 reads CASSYLGIAGKGTDTQYF. The CDR3 DNA reads as TGTGCCAGCAGTTACTTGGGGATAGCGGGAAAGGGCACAGATACGCAGTATTTT. The chain has TRBV6-6 and TRBJ2-3; 8 positions agree with TRBD2. Germline trimming cut 1 base from V and 1 base from J; bases unmatched to any gene: 10. There are 18 residues in the CDR3. Germline-derived CDR1 and CDR2 are MNHNY and SVGAGI (reference sequence).

CDR3 amino acids: CASSIWGTNYGYTF. CDR3 sequence (DNA): TGTGCCAGTAGTATATGGGGAACTAACTATGGCTACACCTTC. The genes are TRBV19 and TRBJ1-2; unclear D gene. Germline V gives CDR1 LNHDA, CDR2 SQIVND (reference sequence). The CDR3 spans 14 residues. V was shortened by 2 bases and J by 0 bases, with 7 bases between the two germline ends. The whole variable domain, remainder taken from reference TRBV19 and TRBJ1-2, is DGGITQSPKYLFRKEGQNVTLSCEQNLNHDAMYWYRQDPGQGLRLIYYSQIVNDFQKGDIAEGYSVSREKKESFPLTVTSAQKNPTAFYLCASSIWGTNYGYTFGSGTRLTVV.

This clonotype was detected once. The chain has TRBV11-2 and TRBJ2-3, with 14 nucleotides matching TRBD2. V was pared by 4 bases and J by 8 bases, with 8 bases of the junction left unmatched. Germline-derived CDR1 and CDR2 are SGHAT and FQNNGV. The CDR3 is made up of 16 amino acids. The CDR3 region has the DNA TGTGCCAGCAGCTCGGGGGGGGGACTAGCGGGAGCTACGCAGTATTTT. Its protein product is CASSSGGGLAGATQYF. Full variable domain (remainder filled in from reference TRBV11-2 and TRBJ2-3): EAGVAQSPRYKIIEKRQSVAFWCNPISGHATLYWYQQILGQGPKLLIQFQNNGVVDDSQLPKDRFSAERLKGVDSTLKIQPAKLEDSAVYLCASSSGGGLAGATQYFGPGTRLTVL.

At least ten counts were recorded for this clonotype. The genes are TRBV20-1 and TRBJ2-5; D ambiguous. Germline V gene data show CDR1 as DFQATT and CDR2 as SNEGSKA (reference sequence). V lost 4 bases and J lost 1, with 1 base in between. This CDR3 contains 10 residues. In nucleotides, the CDR3 is TGCAGTGCTACCCAAGAGACCCAGTACTTC. Its protein product is CSATQETQYF.

This clonotype was picked up a small number of times. The chain has TRBV24-1 and TRBJ2-1; D is unresolved. Trimming cost V 0 bases and J 6 bases, with 11 bases left between them. CDR3 length equals 15 residues. Germline V gives CDR1 KGHDR, CDR2 SFDVKD. The CDR3 loop reads CATSDLAVSGNEQFF. CDR3 in DNA: TGTGCCACCAGTGATTTGGCAGTGAGTGGCAATGAGCAGTTCTTC.

Concerning this clonotype: A much larger clone sits a single nucleotide away, making a read error possible. CDR3 sequence (DNA): TGTGCCAGCAGCTTGGGGACATGGGGATATGGCTACACCTTC. Its translation is CASSLGTWGYGYTF. The chain carries TRBV28 and TRBJ1-2; D is perhaps TRBD1 (6 bases). V lost 6 bases, J lost 5 bases, and 16 bases lay in between. Germline V gene sequence: CDR1 MDHEN, CDR2 SYDVKM. The CDR3 loop spans 14 amino acids.

This clonotype has a count of ten or more. V gene TRBV2 combines with J gene TRBJ1-5; TRBD1 might be the D (5 bases). The V and J ends lost 6 bases and 4 bases respectively, with 13 bases between them. The CDR3 covers 14 residues. Germline CDR1 is SNHLY and CDR2 is FYNNEI. CDR3 DNA: TGTGCCAGCAGAGCCGGGACCACGAATCAGCCCCAGCATTTT. This encodes CASRAGTTNQPQHF.

This sequence joins TRBV10-1 and TRBJ2-7; D is ambiguous. The V end lost 0 bases, the J end lost 2 bases, and 5 bases lay between the germline ends. The CDR3 is 13 amino acids. CDR1 and CDR2 (germline): WNHNN, SYGVQD (reference sequence). The CDR3 loop reads CASSESNAYEQYF. As DNA, the CDR3 is TGCGCCAGCAGTGAGTCGAACGCCTACGAGCAGTACTTC.

The chain is built from TRBV5-4 and TRBJ2-1; D uncertain. CDR1 and CDR2 from the germline V gene are SGHNT and YYREEE (reference sequence). CDR3 length equals 15 residues. V lost 2 bases and J lost 8, with 17 bases in between. The CDR3 coding sequence is TGTGCCAGCAGCTTACGACCAGAGGTTGTGTATGAGCAGTTCTTC. Residues: CASSLRPEVVYEQFF.

This clonotype was recorded a few times. The V call is TRBV18, the J call TRBJ2-2; D is perhaps TRBD1 (5 bases). CDR1 is KGHSH and CDR2 is LQKENI in the germline V gene. CDR3 size: 17 residues. Deletions cut 1 base from V and 3 bases from J, with 15 bases between. The CDR3 DNA is TGTGCCAGCTCACCACGCAGGGCATCTACGGACACCGGGGAGCTGTTTTTT. Translated, it gives CASSPRRASTDTGELFF.

The chain is built from TRBV24-1 and TRBJ2-2; D possibly corresponds to TRBD1 (6 bases). The CDR3 has 14 residues. Between the trimmed V and J ends, which lost 4 bases and 5 bases, there was a span of 10 bases. Germline CDR1 KGHDR, CDR2 SFDVKD. Here the CDR3 reads CATSEAGVTGELFF. The CDR3 DNA is TGTGCCACCAGTGAAGCAGGGGTTACCGGGGAGCTGTTTTTT.

This clonotype was recorded many times. V and J are TRBV10-1 and TRBJ2-1, with D perhaps TRBD1 or TRBD2 (5 bases each). Germline lookup yields CDR1 WNHNN and CDR2 SYGVQD (reference sequence). The CDR3 is made up of 15 amino acids. V lost 0 bases to trimming and J lost 5 bases, with 11 bases between them. In nucleotides, the CDR3 is TGCGCCAGCAGTGAGTCTGGGACCACCCACAATGAGCAGTTCTTC. This sequence encodes CASSESGTTHNEQFF.

The gene calls are TRBV27 and TRBJ2-2; a possible D gene is TRBD1 (6 bases). The CDR3 has 14 residues. Germline assignment: CDR1 MNHEY and CDR2 SMNVEV (reference sequence). The ends were cut back, 5 bases at V and 2 bases at J, with 9 bases in the middle. CDR3 sequence reads: CASSATGNTGELFF. The CDR3 DNA sequence: TGTGCCAGCAGTGCGACAGGTAACACCGGGGAGCTGTTTTTT.

This clonotype was detected many times. The genes are TRBV6-6 and TRBJ2-3, with D possibly being TRBD1 (5 bases). This CDR3 has 14 residues. The germline V and J ends were trimmed by 0 bases and 3 bases, with 7 bases remaining between them. Germline values: CDR1 MNHNY, CDR2 SVGAGI (reference sequence). The CDR3 DNA follows: TGTGCCAGCAGTTACTCCCAGGGTACAGATACGCAGTATTTT. This encodes CASSYSQGTDTQYF.

The rearrangement uses TRBV9 and TRBJ2-7; D call uncertain. The CDR3 sequence is 15 residues long. Trimming removed 0 bases from V and 4 bases from J, with 14 bases in between. The germline V gene has CDR1 SGDLS and CDR2 YYNGEE. DNA for the CDR3: TGTGCCAGCAGCGTAGAGAAGCGACCGGTATACGAGCAGTACTTC. Residues: CASSVEKRPVYEQYF.

The rearrangement uses TRBV11-2 and TRBJ2-7; 14 bases line up with TRBD2. This CDR3 is 15 amino acids long. Germline V CDR1 and CDR2: SGHAT, FQNNGV. J gave up 6 bases and V 5 bases, and 6 bases lay outside the gene matches. CDR3 nucleotides: TGTGCCAGCAGCCGCGGGACTAGCGGGAGCCGCGAGCAGTACTTC. Translated, it gives CASSRGTSGSREQYF.

This clonotype was observed many times. This sequence joins TRBV11-2 and TRBJ2-7; D gene ambiguous. The V gene lost 0 bases and the J gene lost 7 bases, with 4 bases spanning the gap. The CDR3 is 11 residues long. CDR1 SGHAT and CDR2 FQNNGV come from the germline V gene. The CDR3: CASSLDREQYF. The CDR3 DNA reads TGTGCCAGCAGCTTAGATCGGGAGCAGTACTTC.

This clonotype appeared a few times. This rearrangement joins TRBV7-6 to TRBJ1-3, with D unclear. In germline, CDR1 is SGHVS, CDR2 FNYEAQ. This CDR3 spans 16 amino acids. Trimming shortened V by 2 bases and J by 0 bases, and 11 bases separated the two germline ends. The CDR3 here is CASSLPRAGSGNTIYF. Here the CDR3 DNA reads TGTGCCAGCAGCTTACCCCGGGCGGGCTCTGGAAACACCATATATTTT.

This clonotype was observed many times. V is TRBV19 and J is TRBJ2-7; 7 bases line up with TRBD1. The CDR3 length is 13 residues. Germline-derived CDR1 and CDR2 are LNHDA and SQIVND (reference sequence). Germline trimming cut 2 bases from V and 5 bases from J; bases unmatched to any gene: 3. The CDR3 protein is CASSITGANEQYF. CDR3 nucleotide sequence: TGTGCCAGTAGTATAACAGGGGCCAACGAGCAGTACTTC. The whole variable domain, filled in from reference TRBV19 and TRBJ2-7, reads DGGITQSPKYLFRKEGQNVTLSCEQNLNHDAMYWYRQDPGQGLRLIYYSQIVNDFQKGDIAEGYSVSREKKESFPLTVTSAQKNPTAFYLCASSITGANEQYFGPGTRLTVT.

A word on this clonotype: A much more abundant neighbour one base away suggests this may be a read error. The genes are TRBV20-1 and TRBJ2-1; D is possibly TRBD2 (5 bases). Per the germline V gene, CDR1 is DFQATT and CDR2 is SNEGSKA (reference sequence). The length of the CDR3 is 11 residues. CDR3 protein: CSTRGTPGQFF. The CDR3, as DNA: TGCAGTACTAGAGGAACCCCGGGGCAGTTCTTC.

In this sample, this clonotype turned up a few times. At one of its ends the junction is not consistent with the germline gene, which may arise from a read error. The chain recombines TRBV9 with TRBJ1-2, with a possible D match to TRBD1 (5 bases). Germline V gene lookup returns CDR1 SGDLS and CDR2 YYNGEE. CDR3 length: 14 amino acids. The CDR3 loop reads CASSPRQSWDGHTF. CDR3 nucleotides: TGTGCCAGCAGCCCCAGACAGAGTTGGGATGGCCACACCTTC.